These 24 T cell receptor beta chains share one sample of origin, sequenced in a study of blood T cell repertoires in COVID-19. The data were produced by immunoSEQ multiplex PCR, yet TCRdb's version contains in-frame clones alone and is incomplete. The profile shows about 400,000 clones, around 90% of them singletons. The specimen was PBMCs or T cells enriched from blood (not recorded which). All receptors come from a woman aged 18-29 years with acute COVID-19.

The chain uses TRBV7-2 and TRBJ1-5; 11 bases line up with TRBD1. Germline-derived CDR1 and CDR2 are SGHTA and FQGNSA. V was clipped by 5 bases and J by 5 bases; unmatched bases: 2. This CDR3 has 14 residues. Here the CDR3 reads CASSRTGGDQPQHF. CDR3 DNA: TGTGCCAGCAGCCGGACAGGGGGCGATCAGCCCCAGCATTTT.

The J gene is TRBJ2-3, the V gene TRBV6-4; possible D gene TRBD1, 5 bases. Germline V gene data show CDR1 as MRHNA and CDR2 as SNTAGT. V was cut by 5 bases and J by 6 bases, with 18 bases left in between. The CDR3 covers 15 residues. Here the CDR3 reads CASSPLGQGVDTQYF. CDR3 bases: TGTGCCAGCAGTCCACTGGGGCAAGGGGTTGATACGCAGTATTTT.

The chain employs TRBV20-1 and TRBJ2-7; maybe TRBD1 (6 bases). The germline V gene has CDR1 DFQATT and CDR2 SNEGSKA (reference sequence). V lost 3 bases and J lost 4, with 10 bases in between. The CDR3 spans 12 residues. CDR3 protein: CSASLGGYEQYF. For the CDR3, the DNA is TGCAGTGCTAGTTTAGGGGGTTACGAGCAGTACTTC.

CDR3 loop: CASSFSGLTSGANVLTF. CDR3 coding DNA: TGTGCCAGCAGTTTCTCGGGACTTACTTCTGGGGCCAACGTCCTGACTTTC. The genes are TRBV28 and TRBJ2-6, with D tentatively TRBD2 (6 bases). This CDR3 contains 17 residues. The germline V gene encodes CDR1 MDHEN and CDR2 SYDVKM. Trimming removed 3 bases at V and 1 base at J, with 13 bases between.

The V gene is TRBV30, the J gene TRBJ2-7; 8 nucleotides agree with TRBD2. The CDR3 has 13 residues. Unmatched junction bases numbered 8, after V lost 4 bases and J lost 6 bases. In germline, CDR1 is GTSNPN, CDR2 SVGIG (reference sequence). Written as DNA, the CDR3 is TGTGCCTGGAACCCGGGAGGGCCCACCGAGCAGTACTTC. Encoded protein: CAWNPGGPTEQYF.

The gene calls are TRBV4-3 and TRBJ1-4; D unresolved. CDR1 and CDR2 from the germline V gene are LGHNA and YSLEER. V was pared by 0 bases and J by 5 bases, with 10 bases between. This CDR3 is built from 15 residues. The CDR3 region is CASSQEARKNEKLFF. The CDR3 coding sequence is TGCGCCAGCAGCCAAGAGGCCAGGAAGAATGAAAAACTGTTTTTT.

Notes on this clone: Sequence at one end of the junction differs from germline and may be a read error. The V and J genes are TRBV7-7 and TRBJ2-5; D possibly corresponds to TRBD2 (6 bases). Per the germline V gene, CDR1 is SSHAT and CDR2 is FNYEAQ (reference sequence). The CDR3 totals 14 residues. The CDR3 bases are TGTGCTAGCAGCCGGGGGACGTACCAAGAGACCCAGTACTTC. Its translation is CASSRGTYQETQYF.

The rearrangement uses TRBV9 and TRBJ1-6, with TRBD1 matching over 10 bases. V lost 4 bases and J lost 9; bases outside the gene matches: 7. In germline, CDR1 is SGDLS, CDR2 YYNGEE. The CDR3 consists of 15 residues. CDR3 loop: CASSPWTGGGSPLHF. DNA of the CDR3: TGTGCCAGCAGCCCTTGGACAGGGGGAGGTTCACCCCTCCACTTT. The full variable domain, its missing parts supplied by reference TRBV9 and TRBJ1-6, is DSGVTQTPKHLITATGQRVTLRCSPRSGDLSVYWYQQSLDQGLQFLIQYYNGEERAKGNILERFSAQQFPDLHSELNLSSLELGDSALYFCASSPWTGGGSPLHFGNGTRLTVT.

This clone was observed a handful of times. The gene calls are TRBV6-4 and TRBJ1-4; 7 bases line up with TRBD1. Looked up from germline, CDR1 is MRHNA and CDR2 is SNTAGT. There are 13 residues in the CDR3. The trim removed 4 bases at V and 9 bases at J, leaving 5 bases unmatched. The CDR3 loop reads CASSVDRGQKLFF. CDR3 DNA: TGTGCCAGCAGTGTTGATAGGGGGCAAAAACTGTTTTTT.

The CDR3 coding sequence is TGTGCCAGTAGTATAATGTTGCGAGTTGGCTACAATGAGCAGTTCTTC. This sequence encodes CASSIMLRVGYNEQFF. The gene calls are TRBV19 and TRBJ2-1; D remains unclear. This CDR3 comprises 16 residues. V lost 2 bases to trimming and J lost 3 bases, with 14 bases between them. The germline V gene has CDR1 LNHDA and CDR2 SQIVND (reference sequence).

This chain links TRBV3-1 (or the pseudogene TRBV3-2) with TRBJ2-3; the D gene is possibly TRBD2 (6 bases). Germline CDR1 reads LGHDT; CDR2 reads YNNKEL (reference sequence). V was shortened by 1 base and J by 8 bases, with 13 bases between the two germline ends. The CDR3 is 14 amino acids. This CDR3 is CASSQGLGESTQYF. Written as DNA, the CDR3 is TGTGCCAGCAGCCAAGGACTAGGAGAGAGTACGCAGTATTTT.

CDR3 nucleotides: TGTGCCAGCAGCGGGGGACAGGGTTTGGGCTCTAGCACAGATACGCAGTATTTT. Translated, it gives CASSGGQGLGSSTDTQYF. This rearrangement joins TRBV2 to TRBJ2-3, with 9 bases matching TRBD1. V trimming: 6 bases; J trimming: 0 bases; junction bases outside the gene matches: 13. The length of the CDR3 is 18 residues. Germline lookup yields CDR1 SNHLY and CDR2 FYNNEI.

This chain uses TRBV12-3 or TRBV12-4 with TRBJ1-2; D is possibly TRBD1 (6 bases). V was cut by 8 bases and J by 4 bases, with 14 bases left in between. CDR3 length: 13 amino acids. The CDR3 bases are TGTGCCAGCCTATCCGGGACACTCTATGGCTACACCTTC. It specifies CASLSGTLYGYTF.

The chain combines TRBV18 with TRBJ1-1, with D maybe TRBD1 (6 bases). The germline V gene encodes CDR1 KGHSH and CDR2 LQKENI. The CDR3 is made up of 13 amino acids. V lost 7 bases and J 4 bases, leaving 13 bases between the germline ends. CDR3 amino acids: CASFGGAGTEAFF. CDR3 sequence (DNA): TGTGCCAGCTTTGGGGGGGCAGGCACTGAAGCTTTCTTT.

The rearrangement links TRBV7-3 to TRBJ1-1; D gene ambiguous. CDR1 and CDR2 (germline): SGHTA, FQGTGA. The V gene lost 6 bases and the J gene lost 1 base, with 9 bases spanning the gap. This CDR3 has 13 amino acids. Here the CDR3 DNA reads TGTGCCAGCAGTAAGCCTCCGAACACTGAAGCTTTCTTT. Its protein is CASSKPPNTEAFF.

The chain joins TRBV4-1 to TRBJ2-5; D unclear. Germline loops: CDR1 MGHRA, CDR2 YSYEKL. Trimming shortened V by 0 bases and J by 2 bases, and 13 bases separated the two germline ends. This CDR3 is 16 amino acids long. This CDR3 is CASSQDYPLGQETQYF. CDR3 in DNA: TGCGCCAGCAGCCAAGATTATCCGCTCGGGCAAGAGACCCAGTACTTC.

V gene TRBV5-4 combines with J gene TRBJ1-2; possibly TRBD1 for D (6 bases). The CDR3 has 15 amino acids. V shed 2 bases and J shed 0 bases, with 11 bases lying between them. Germline V CDR1 and CDR2: SGHNT, YYREEE (reference sequence). The CDR3 loop reads CASSFGRDTNYGYTF. As DNA, the CDR3 is TGTGCCAGCAGCTTCGGCAGGGACACTAACTATGGCTACACCTTC.

The chain recombines TRBV7-6 with TRBJ1-1; 8 bases map to TRBD1. V lost 5 bases to trimming and J lost 1 base; unmatched junction nucleotides: 6. Germline-derived CDR1 and CDR2 are SGHVS and FNYEAQ. The CDR3 is made up of 15 amino acids. The CDR3 nucleotides read TGTGCCAGCAGCCTCGGACAGGGCGGGAACACTGAAGCTTTCTTT. As protein: CASSLGQGGNTEAFF.

The genes are TRBV30 and TRBJ1-1, with 8 bases identical to TRBD1. CDR1 and CDR2 from the germline V gene are GTSNPN and SVGIG (reference sequence). This CDR3 comprises 14 residues. The trim removed 5 bases at V and 6 bases at J, leaving 11 bases unmatched. The CDR3: CAWDLRGRGAEAFF. The CDR3 DNA follows: TGTGCCTGGGACCTCAGGGGGCGAGGCGCTGAAGCTTTCTTT.

This clone was counted once. The chain combines TRBV5-1 with TRBJ1-2; D gene uncertain. CDR3 length: 15 amino acids. Looked up from germline, CDR1 is SGHRS and CDR2 is YFSETQ. The ends were cut back, 4 bases at V and 8 bases at J, with 21 bases in the middle. DNA for the CDR3: TGCGCCAGCAGCCGAAACGCTCAACCGGGAATGGGCTACACCTTC. Encoded protein: CASSRNAQPGMGYTF.

For this clone: Other DNA sequences from this sample encode an identical CDR3 as well. The gene calls are TRBV10-3 and TRBJ1-5; a possible D gene is TRBD1 (5 bases). Per germline, CDR1 ENHRY and CDR2 SYGVKD. V shed 0 bases and J shed 0 bases, with 6 bases lying between them. The CDR3 loop spans 15 amino acids. DNA of the CDR3: TGTGCCATCAGTGAGTCGGGGGGTAGCAATCAGCCCCAGCATTTT. This encodes CAISESGGSNQPQHF.

The J gene is TRBJ2-7, the V gene TRBV6-2 or TRBV6-3, with TRBD2 identical over 9 bases. J lost 3 bases, V lost 5 bases, and 2 bases had no gene match. The CDR3 sequence is 13 residues long. Germline V gene data show CDR1 as MNHEY and CDR2 as SVGEGT. CDR3 loop: CASSRTSDYEQYF. The CDR3 DNA sequence: TGTGCCAGCAGTAGGACTAGCGACTACGAGCAGTACTTC.

V and J are TRBV9 and TRBJ2-1; perhaps TRBD2 as D (5 bases). Germline CDR1 SGDLS, CDR2 YYNGEE. Trimming stripped 0 bases from V and 8 bases from J, with 12 bases between. The CDR3 extends over 14 amino acids. The CDR3 DNA follows: TGTGCCAGCAGCGTAGGGCTAGCTTTCGATGAGCAGTTCTTC. It is translated as CASSVGLAFDEQFF.

The sample holds a few counts of this clone. This CDR3 reads CASSQDAQDNSPLHF. The CDR3 DNA is TGTGCCAGCAGCCAAGATGCACAAGATAATTCACCCCTCCACTTT. The V call is TRBV3-1 (or the pseudogene TRBV3-2), the J call TRBJ1-6; D remains ambiguous. The germline V gene encodes CDR1 LGHDT and CDR2 YNNKEL (reference sequence). Trimming took off 0 bases at V and 5 bases at J, with 8 bases between the two ends. The CDR3 has 15 residues.